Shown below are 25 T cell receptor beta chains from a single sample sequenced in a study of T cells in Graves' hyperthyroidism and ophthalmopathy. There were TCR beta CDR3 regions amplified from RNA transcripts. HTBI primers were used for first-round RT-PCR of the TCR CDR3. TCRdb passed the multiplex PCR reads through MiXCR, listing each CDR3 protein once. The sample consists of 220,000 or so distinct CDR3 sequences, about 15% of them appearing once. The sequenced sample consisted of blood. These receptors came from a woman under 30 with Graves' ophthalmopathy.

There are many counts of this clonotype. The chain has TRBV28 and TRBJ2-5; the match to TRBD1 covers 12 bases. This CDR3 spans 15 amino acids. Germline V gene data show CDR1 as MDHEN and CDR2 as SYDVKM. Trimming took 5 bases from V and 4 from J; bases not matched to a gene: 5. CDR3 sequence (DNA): TGTGCCAGCAGTCAACCGGGACAGGGGGCAGAGACCCAGTACTTC. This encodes CASSQPGQGAETQYF. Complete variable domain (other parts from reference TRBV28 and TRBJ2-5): DVKVTQSSRYLVKRTGEKVFLECVQDMDHENMFWYRQDPGLGLRLIYFSYDVKMKEKGDIPEGYSVSREKKERFSLILESASTNQTSMYLCASSQPGQGAETQYFGPGTRLLVL.

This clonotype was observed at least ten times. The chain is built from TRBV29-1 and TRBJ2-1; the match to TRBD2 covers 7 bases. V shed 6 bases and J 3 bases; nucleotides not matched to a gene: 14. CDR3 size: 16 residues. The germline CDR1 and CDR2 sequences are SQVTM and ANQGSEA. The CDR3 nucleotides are TGCAGCGTAAAAACGTCCAGCGGGAAGAACTACAATGAGCAGTTCTTC. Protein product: CSVKTSSGKNYNEQFF.

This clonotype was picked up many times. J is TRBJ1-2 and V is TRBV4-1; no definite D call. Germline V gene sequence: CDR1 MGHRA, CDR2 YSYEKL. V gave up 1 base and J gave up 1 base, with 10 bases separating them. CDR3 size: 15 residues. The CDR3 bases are TGCGCCAGCAGCCAAGGGCGCGGAGATAACTATGGCTACACCTTC. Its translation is CASSQGRGDNYGYTF.

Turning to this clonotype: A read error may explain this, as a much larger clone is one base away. The CDR3 spells CASSRVSGFEQFF. CDR3 nucleotides: TGTGCCAGCAGCCGAGTAAGTGGCTTTGAGCAGTTCTTC. The chain joins TRBV3-1 to TRBJ2-1, with D unresolved. V lost 4 bases, J lost 9 bases, and 13 bases lay in between. Germline CDR1 is LGHDT and CDR2 is YNNKEL (reference sequence). The CDR3 covers 13 residues.

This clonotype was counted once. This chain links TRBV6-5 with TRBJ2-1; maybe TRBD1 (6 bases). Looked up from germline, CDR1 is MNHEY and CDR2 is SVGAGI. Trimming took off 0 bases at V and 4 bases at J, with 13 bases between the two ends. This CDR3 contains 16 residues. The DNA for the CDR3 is TGTGCCAGCAGTTACTCTTGGGGCAGGGGTTACAATGAGCAGTTCTTC. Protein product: CASSYSWGRGYNEQFF.

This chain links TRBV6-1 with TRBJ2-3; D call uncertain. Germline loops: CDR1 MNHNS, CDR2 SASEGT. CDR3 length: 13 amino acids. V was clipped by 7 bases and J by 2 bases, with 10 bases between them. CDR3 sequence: CASIGPNTDTQYF. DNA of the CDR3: TGTGCCAGCATCGGGCCTAACACAGATACGCAGTATTTT.

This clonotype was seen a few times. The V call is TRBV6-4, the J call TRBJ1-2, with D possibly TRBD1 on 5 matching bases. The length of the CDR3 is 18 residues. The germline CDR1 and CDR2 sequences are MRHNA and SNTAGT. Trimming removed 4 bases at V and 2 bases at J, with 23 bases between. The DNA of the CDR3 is TGTGCCAGCAGTGCCGCCCCAGGTGGGGGGTCGGAGAACTATGGCTACACCTTC. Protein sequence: CASSAAPGGGSENYGYTF.

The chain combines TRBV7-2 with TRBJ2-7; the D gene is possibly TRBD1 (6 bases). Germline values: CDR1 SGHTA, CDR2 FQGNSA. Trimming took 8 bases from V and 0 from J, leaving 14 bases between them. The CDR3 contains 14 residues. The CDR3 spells CASRWGHGSYEQYF. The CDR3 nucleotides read TGTGCCAGCCGGTGGGGACACGGCTCCTACGAGCAGTACTTC.

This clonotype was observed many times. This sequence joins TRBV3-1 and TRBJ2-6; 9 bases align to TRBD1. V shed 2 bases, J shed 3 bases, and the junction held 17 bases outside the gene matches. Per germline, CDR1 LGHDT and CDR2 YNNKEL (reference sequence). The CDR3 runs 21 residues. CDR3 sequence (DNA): TGTGCCAGCAGCCAACTTGCATGGACCGGGACAGGGAGGGATGGGGCCAACGTCCTGACTTTC. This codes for CASSQLAWTGTGRDGANVLTF.

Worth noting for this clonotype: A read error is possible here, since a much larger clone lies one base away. CDR3: CTSSPGGGARGEAFF. As DNA, the CDR3 is TGCACCAGCAGCCCGGGGGGGGGGGCGCGAGGTGAAGCTTTCTTT. The chain carries TRBV5-1 and TRBJ1-1; perhaps TRBD1 as D (6 bases). Germline assignment: CDR1 SGHRS and CDR2 YFSETQ. This CDR3 is built from 15 residues.

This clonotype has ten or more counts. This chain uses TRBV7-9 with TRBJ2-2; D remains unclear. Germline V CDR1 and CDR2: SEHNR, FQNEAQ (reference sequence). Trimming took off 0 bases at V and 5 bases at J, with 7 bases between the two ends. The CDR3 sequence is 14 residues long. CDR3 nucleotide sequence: TGTGCCAGCAGCTTAGCGTCACAGACCGGGGAGCTGTTTTTT. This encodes CASSLASQTGELFF. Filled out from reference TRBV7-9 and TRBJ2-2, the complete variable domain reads DTGVSQNPRHKITKRGQNVTFRCDPISEHNRLYWYRQTLGQGPEFLTYFQNEAQLEKSRLLSDRFSAERPKGSFSTLEIQRTEQGDSAMYLCASSLASQTGELFFGEGSRLTVL.

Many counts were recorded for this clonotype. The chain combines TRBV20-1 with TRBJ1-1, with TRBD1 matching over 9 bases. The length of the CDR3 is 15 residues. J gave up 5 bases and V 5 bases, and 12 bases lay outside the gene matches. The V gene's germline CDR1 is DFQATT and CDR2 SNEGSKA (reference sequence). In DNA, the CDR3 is TGCAGTGCTTCCGAGGGACAGGGTGGTTGGACTGAAGCTTTCTTT. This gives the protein CSASEGQGGWTEAFF.

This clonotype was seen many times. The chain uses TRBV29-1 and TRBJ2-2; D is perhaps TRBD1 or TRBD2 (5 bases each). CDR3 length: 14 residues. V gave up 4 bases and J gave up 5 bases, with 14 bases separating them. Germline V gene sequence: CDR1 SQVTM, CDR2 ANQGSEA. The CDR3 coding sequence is TGCAGCGTTGGGGGTTACTGGGGGACCGGGGAGCTGTTTTTT. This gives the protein CSVGGYWGTGELFF.

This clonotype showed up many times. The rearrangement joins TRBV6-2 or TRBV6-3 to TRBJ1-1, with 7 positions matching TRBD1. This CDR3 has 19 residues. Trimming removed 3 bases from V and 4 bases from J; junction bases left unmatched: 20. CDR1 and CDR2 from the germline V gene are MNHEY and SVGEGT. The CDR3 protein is CASSYDQLGNEGARTEAFF. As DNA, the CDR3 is TGTGCCAGCAGTTATGACCAACTAGGGAACGAGGGGGCGCGCACTGAAGCTTTCTTT.

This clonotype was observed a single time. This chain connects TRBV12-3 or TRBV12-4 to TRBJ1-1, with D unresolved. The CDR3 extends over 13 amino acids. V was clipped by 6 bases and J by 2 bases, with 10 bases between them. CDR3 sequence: CASSPKINTEAFF. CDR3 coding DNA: TGTGCCAGCAGCCCTAAGATTAACACTGAAGCTTTCTTT.

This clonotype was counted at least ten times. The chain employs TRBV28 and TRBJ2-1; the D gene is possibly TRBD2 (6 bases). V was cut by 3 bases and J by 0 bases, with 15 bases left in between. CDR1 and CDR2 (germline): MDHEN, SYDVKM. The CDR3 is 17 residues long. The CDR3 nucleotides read TGTGCCAGCAGTTTCCTTAGTAGCGGAAGCTCCTACAATGAGCAGTTCTTC. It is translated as CASSFLSSGSSYNEQFF. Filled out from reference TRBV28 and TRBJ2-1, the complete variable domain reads DVKVTQSSRYLVKRTGEKVFLECVQDMDHENMFWYRQDPGLGLRLIYFSYDVKMKEKGDIPEGYSVSREKKERFSLILESASTNQTSMYLCASSFLSSGSSYNEQFFGPGTRLTVL.

DNA for the CDR3: TGTGCCAGAAAACAGACAGGGAATACCTACGAGCAGTACTTC. It translates to CARKQTGNTYEQYF. The chain employs TRBV19 and TRBJ2-7, with 7 positions matching TRBD1. Germline V gene lookup returns CDR1 LNHDA and CDR2 SQIVND (reference sequence). V dropped 9 bases and J dropped 2; count of bases not matched to a gene: 10. The CDR3 consists of 14 residues.

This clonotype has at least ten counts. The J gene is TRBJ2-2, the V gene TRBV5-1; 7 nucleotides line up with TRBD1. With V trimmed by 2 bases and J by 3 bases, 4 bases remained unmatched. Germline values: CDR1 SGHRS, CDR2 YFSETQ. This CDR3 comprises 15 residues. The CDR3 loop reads CASSFRDSDTGELFF. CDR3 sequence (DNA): TGCGCCAGCAGCTTCCGGGACAGCGACACCGGGGAGCTGTTTTTT.

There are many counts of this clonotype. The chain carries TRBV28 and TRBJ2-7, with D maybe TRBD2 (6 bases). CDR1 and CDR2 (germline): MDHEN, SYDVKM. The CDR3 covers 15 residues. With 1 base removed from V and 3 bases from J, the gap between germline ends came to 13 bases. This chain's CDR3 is CASSLFSGTRYEQYF. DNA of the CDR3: TGTGCCAGCAGTTTATTTTCAGGGACTCGCTACGAGCAGTACTTC.

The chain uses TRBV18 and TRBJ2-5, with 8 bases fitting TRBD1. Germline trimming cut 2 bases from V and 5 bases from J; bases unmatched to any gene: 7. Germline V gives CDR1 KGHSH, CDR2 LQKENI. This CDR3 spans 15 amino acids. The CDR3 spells CASSPDRGSGETQYF. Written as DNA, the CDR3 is TGTGCCAGCTCACCAGACAGGGGATCGGGGGAGACCCAGTACTTC.

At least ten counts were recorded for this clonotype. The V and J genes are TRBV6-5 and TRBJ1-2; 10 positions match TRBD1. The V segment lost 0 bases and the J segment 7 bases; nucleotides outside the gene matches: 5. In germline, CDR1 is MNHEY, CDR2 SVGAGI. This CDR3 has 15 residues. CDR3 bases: TGTGCCAGCAGTTACTCCGGGACAGGGGACCCTGGCTACACCTTC. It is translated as CASSYSGTGDPGYTF.

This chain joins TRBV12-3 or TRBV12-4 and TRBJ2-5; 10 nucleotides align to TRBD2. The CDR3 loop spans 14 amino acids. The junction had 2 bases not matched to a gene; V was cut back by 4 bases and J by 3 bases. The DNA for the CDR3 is TGTGCCAGCAGTTGGACTAGCGGTAAAGAGACCCAGTACTTC. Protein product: CASSWTSGKETQYF.

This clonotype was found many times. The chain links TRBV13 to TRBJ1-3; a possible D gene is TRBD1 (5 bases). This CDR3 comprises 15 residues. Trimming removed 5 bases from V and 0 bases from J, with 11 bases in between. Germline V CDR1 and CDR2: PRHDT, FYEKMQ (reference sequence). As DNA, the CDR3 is TGTGCCAGCAGCAAAGACAGTAGCTCTGGAAACACCATATATTTT. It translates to CASSKDSSSGNTIYF.

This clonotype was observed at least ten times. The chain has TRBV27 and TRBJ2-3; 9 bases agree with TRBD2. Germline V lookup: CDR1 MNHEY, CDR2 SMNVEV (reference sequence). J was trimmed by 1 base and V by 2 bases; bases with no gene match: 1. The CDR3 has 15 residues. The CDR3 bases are TGTGCCAGCAGTTTACGGACTAGCGGCACAGATACGCAGTATTTT. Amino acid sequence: CASSLRTSGTDTQYF.

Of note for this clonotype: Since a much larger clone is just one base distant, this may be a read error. The CDR3 sequence: CASSLDKNTEAFF. The CDR3 DNA follows: TGTGCCAGCAGCCTAGACAAGAACACTGAAGCTTTCTTT. The genes are TRBV5-4 and TRBJ1-1; D gene unclear. The germline V and J ends were trimmed by 4 bases and 1 base, with 8 bases remaining between them. The CDR3 spans 13 residues. Germline CDR1 and CDR2: SGHNT and YYREEE (reference sequence). Full variable domain (rest looked up from reference TRBV5-4 and TRBJ1-1): ETGVTQSPTHLIKTRGQQVTLRCSSQSGHNTVSWYQQALGQGPQFIFQYYREEENGRGNFPPRFSGLQFPNYSSELNVNALELDDSALYLCASSLDKNTEAFFGQGTRLTVV.